The T cell receptor beta chain under discussion was sequenced for a study of OX40 agonist ivuxolimab in advanced cancers. CDR1 is GTSNPN and CDR2 is SVGIG in the germline V gene (reference sequence). V was pared by 2 bases and J by 1 base, with 11 bases between. The CDR3 sequence is 14 residues long. TCRdb's table, derived via immunoSEQ multiplex PCR, lists solely in-frame clones and lacks some. In the table there are about 14,000 clones, roughly 84% of which are singletons. The rearrangement joins TRBV30 to TRBJ1-2; perhaps TRBD1 as D (5 bases). The sequence came from an adult with an advanced solid tumor such as melanoma, head and neck, liver or kidney cancer. Sequences were derived from CD4+ or CD8+ T cells sorted from blood, sampled in a trial of the OX40 agonist ivuxolimab. The DNA for the CDR3 is TGTGCCTGGAGTCCGCCGAGGGGTAACTATGGCTACACCTTC. Encoded protein: CAWSPPRGNYGYTF.